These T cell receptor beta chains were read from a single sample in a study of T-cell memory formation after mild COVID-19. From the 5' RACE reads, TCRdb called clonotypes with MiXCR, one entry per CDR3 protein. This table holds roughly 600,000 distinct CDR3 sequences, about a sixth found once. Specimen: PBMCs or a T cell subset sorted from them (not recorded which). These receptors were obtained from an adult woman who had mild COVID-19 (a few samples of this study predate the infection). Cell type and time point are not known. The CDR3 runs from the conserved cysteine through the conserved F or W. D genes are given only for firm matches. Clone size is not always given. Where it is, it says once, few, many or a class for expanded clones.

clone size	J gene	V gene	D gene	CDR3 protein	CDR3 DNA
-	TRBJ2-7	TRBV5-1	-	CASRLGPTGYEQYF	TGCGCCAGCAGATTAGGGCCCACAGGCTACGAGCAGTACTTC
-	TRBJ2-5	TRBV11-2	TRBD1	CASSPGTGLSETQYF	TGTGCCAGCAGCCCCGGGACAGGGCTTTCAGAGACCCAGTACTTC
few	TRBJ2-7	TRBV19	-	CASSTGLGNYEQYF	TGTGCCAGTAGTACAGGGTTAGGGAACTACGAGCAGTACTTC
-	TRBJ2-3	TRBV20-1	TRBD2	CSAARSGGTDTQYF	TGCAGTGCAGCCCGGAGCGGGGGCACAGATACGCAGTATTTT
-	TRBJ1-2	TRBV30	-	CAWTRRDESPVNYGYTF	TGTGCCTGGACCCGACGGGACGAGTCGCCCGTTAACTATGGCTACACCTTC
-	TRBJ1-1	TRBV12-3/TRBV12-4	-	CASSLARSGGTEAFF	TGTGCCAGCAGTTTAGCGCGGTCCGGGGGGACTGAAGCTTTCTTT
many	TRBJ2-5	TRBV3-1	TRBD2	CASSHAKGGGPQETQYF	TGTGCCAGCAGCCACGCGAAAGGCGGGGGTCCCCAAGAGACCCAGTACTTC
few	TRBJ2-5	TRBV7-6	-	CASSPARAARETQYF	TGTGCCAGCAGCCCTGCCAGGGCGGCCCGAGAGACCCAGTACTTC
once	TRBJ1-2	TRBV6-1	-	CASSEAGDRLYGYTF	TGTGCCAGCAGTGAAGCCGGAGACAGGCTCTATGGCTACACCTTC
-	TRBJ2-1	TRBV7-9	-	CASSSLRSSSYNEQFF	TGTGCCAGCAGCTCCCTCCGTAGCAGCTCCTACAATGAGCAGTTCTTC
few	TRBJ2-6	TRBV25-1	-	CASSERPVGVGANVLTF	TGTGCCAGCAGTGAGCGCCCCGTGGGGGTTGGGGCCAACGTCCTGACTTTC
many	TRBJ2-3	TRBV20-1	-	CSARDATRPPNTDTQYF	TGCAGTGCTAGAGATGCGACTAGGCCTCCCAACACAGATACGCAGTATTTT
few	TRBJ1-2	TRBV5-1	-	CASSGRGLEGYTF	TGCGCCAGCAGCGGACGGGGCCTAGAGGGCTACACCTTC
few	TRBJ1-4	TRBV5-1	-	CASSYNGQSEKLFF	TGCGCCAGCAGCTACAATGGACAGTCTGAAAAACTGTTTTTT